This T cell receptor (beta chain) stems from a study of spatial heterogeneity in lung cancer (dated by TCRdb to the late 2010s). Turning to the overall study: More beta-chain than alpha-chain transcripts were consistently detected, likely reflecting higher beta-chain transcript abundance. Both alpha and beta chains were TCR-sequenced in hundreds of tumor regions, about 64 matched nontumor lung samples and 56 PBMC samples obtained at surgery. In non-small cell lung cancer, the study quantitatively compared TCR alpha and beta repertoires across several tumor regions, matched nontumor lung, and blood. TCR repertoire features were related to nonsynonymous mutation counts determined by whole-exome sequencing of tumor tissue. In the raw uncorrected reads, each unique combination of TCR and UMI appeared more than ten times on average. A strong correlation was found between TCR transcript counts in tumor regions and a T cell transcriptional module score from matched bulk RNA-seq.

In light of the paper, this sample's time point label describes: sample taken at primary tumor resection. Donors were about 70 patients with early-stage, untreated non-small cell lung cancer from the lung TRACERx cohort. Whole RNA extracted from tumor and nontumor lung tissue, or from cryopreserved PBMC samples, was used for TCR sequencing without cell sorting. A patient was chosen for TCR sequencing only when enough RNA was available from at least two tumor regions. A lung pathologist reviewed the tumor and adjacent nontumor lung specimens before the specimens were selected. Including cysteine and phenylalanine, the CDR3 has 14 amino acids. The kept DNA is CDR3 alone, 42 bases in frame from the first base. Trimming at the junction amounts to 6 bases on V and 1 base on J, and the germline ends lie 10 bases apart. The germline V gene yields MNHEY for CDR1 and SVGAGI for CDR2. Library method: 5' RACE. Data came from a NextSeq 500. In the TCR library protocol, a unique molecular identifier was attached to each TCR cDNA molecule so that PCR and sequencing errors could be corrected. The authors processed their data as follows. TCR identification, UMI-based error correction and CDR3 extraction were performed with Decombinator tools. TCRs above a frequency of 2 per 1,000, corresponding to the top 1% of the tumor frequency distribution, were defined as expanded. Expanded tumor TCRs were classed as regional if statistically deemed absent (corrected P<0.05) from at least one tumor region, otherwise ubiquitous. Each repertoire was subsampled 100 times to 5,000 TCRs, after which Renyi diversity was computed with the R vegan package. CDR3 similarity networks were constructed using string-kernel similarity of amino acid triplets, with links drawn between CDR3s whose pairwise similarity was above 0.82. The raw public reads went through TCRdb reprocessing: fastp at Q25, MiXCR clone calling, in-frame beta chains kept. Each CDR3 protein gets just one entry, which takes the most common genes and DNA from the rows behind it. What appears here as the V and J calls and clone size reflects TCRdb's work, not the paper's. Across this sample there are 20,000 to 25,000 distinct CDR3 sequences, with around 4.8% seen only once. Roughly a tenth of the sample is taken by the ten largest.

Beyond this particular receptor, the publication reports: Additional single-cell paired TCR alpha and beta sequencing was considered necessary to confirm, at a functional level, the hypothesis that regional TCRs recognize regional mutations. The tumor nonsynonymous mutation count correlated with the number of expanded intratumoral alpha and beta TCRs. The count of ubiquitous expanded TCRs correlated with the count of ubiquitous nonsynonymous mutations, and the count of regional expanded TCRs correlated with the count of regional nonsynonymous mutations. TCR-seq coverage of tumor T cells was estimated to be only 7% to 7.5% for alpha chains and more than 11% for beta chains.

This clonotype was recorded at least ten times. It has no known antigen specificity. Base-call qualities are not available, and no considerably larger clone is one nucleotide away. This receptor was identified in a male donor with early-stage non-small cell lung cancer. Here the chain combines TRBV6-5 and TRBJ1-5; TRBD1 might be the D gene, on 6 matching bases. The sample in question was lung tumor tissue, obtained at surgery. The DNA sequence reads TGTGCCAGCAGGCGGCAGGGGAGCAATCAGCCCCAGCATTTT. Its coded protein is CASRRQGSNQPQHF.